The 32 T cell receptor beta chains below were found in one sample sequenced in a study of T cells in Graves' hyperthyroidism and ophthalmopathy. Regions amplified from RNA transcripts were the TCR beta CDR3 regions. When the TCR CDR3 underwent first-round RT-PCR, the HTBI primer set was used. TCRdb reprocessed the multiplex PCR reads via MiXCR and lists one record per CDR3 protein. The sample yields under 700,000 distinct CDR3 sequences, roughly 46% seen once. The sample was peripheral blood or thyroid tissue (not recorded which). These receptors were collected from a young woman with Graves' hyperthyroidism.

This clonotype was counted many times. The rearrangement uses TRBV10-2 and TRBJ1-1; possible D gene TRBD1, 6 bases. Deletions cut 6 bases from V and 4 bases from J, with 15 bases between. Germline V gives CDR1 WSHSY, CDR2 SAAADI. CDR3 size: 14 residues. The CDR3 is CASSEDSRATEAFF. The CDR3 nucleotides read TGCGCCAGCAGCGAGGACAGTCGCGCCACTGAAGCTTTCTTT.

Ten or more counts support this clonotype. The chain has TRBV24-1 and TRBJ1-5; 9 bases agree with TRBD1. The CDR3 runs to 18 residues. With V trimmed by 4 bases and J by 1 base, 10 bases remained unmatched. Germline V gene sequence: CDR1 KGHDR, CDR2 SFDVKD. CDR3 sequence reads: CATSETGTGIHSNQPQHF. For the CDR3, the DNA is TGTGCCACCAGTGAAACCGGGACAGGGATACACAGCAATCAGCCCCAGCATTTT.

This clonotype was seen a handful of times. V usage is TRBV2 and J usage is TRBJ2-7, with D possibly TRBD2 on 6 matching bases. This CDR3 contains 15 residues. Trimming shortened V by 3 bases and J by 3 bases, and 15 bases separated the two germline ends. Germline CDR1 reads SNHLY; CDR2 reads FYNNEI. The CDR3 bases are TGTGCCAGCAGTGATGACGGGAGTGAATTCTACGAGCAGTACTTC. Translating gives CASSDDGSEFYEQYF.

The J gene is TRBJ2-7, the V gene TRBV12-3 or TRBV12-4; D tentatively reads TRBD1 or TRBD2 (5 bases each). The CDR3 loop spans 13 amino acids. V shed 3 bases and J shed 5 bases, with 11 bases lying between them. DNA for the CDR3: TGTGCCAGCAGTTTTGGCAGGGAGCACGAGCAGTACTTC. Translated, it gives CASSFGREHEQYF.

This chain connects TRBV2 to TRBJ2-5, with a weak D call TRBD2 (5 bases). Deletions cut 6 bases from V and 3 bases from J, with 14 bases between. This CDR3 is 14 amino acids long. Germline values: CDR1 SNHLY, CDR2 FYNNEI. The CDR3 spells CASRKRQAEETQYF. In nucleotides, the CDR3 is TGTGCCAGCAGGAAGCGGCAGGCCGAAGAGACCCAGTACTTC.

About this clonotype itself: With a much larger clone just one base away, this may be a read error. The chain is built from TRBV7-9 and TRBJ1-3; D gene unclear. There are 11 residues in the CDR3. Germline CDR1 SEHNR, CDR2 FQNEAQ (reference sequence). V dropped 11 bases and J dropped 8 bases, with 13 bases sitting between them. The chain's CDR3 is CAPRSRDTIYF. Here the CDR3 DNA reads TGTGCCCCGCGATCCCGAGACACCATATATTTT. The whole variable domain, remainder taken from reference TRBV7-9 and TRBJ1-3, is DTGVSQNPRHKITKRGQNVTFRCDPISEHNRLYWYRQTLGQGPEFLTYFQNEAQLEKSRLLSDRFSAERPKGSFSTLEIQRTEQGDSAMYLCAPRSRDTIYFGEGSWLTVV.

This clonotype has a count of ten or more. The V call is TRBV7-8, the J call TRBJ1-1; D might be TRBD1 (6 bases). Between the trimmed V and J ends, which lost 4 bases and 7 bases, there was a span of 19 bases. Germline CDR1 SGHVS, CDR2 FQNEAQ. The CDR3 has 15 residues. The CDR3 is CASSSSQPRGGEAFF. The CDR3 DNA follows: TGTGCCAGCAGCTCGTCGCAACCCAGGGGTGGTGAAGCTTTCTTT.

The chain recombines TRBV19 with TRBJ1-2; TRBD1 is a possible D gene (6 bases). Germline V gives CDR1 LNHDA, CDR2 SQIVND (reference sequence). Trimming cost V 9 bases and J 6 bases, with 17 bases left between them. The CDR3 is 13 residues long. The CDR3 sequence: CASRGTVIHGYTF. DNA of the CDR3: TGTGCCAGCAGGGGTACAGTCATCCATGGCTACACCTTC. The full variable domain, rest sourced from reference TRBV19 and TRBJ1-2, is DGGITQSPKYLFRKEGQNVTLSCEQNLNHDAMYWYRQDPGQGLRLIYYSQIVNDFQKGDIAEGYSVSREKKESFPLTVTSAQKNPTAFYLCASRGTVIHGYTFGSGTRLTVV.

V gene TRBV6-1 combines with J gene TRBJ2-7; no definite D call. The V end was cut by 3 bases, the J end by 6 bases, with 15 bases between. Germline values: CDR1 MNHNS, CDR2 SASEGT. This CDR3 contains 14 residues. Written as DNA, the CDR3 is TGTGCCAGCAGTGATAGAGTCGACATCGGCGAGCAGTACTTC. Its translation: CASSDRVDIGEQYF.

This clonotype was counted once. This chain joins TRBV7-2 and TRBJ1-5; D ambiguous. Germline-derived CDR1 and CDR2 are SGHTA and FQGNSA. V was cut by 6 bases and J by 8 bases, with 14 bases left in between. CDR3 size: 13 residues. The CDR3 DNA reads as TGTGCCAGCAGTGAAGGGAAGGGCGAGCCCCAGCATTTT. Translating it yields CASSEGKGEPQHF.

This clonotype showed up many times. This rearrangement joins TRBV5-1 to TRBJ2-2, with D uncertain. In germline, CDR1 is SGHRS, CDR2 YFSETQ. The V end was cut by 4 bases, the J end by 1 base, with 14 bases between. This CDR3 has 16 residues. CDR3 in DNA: TGCGCCAGCAGCCCCGCCCTGGCAGGGAACACCGGGGAGCTGTTTTTT. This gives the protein CASSPALAGNTGELFF.

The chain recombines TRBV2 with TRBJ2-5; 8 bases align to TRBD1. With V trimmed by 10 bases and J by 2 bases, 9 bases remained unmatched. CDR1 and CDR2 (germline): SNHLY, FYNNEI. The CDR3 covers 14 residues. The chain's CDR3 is CATAGTGIQETQYF. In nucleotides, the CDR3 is TGTGCCACCGCCGGGACAGGTATACAAGAGACCCAGTACTTC.

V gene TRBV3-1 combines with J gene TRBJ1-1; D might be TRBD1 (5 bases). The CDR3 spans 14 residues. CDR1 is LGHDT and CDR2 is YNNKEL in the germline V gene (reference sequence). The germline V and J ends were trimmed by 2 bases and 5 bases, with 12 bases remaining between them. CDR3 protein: CASSQRVRGTEAFF. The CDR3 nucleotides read TGTGCCAGCAGCCAAAGGGTTAGGGGAACTGAAGCTTTCTTT.

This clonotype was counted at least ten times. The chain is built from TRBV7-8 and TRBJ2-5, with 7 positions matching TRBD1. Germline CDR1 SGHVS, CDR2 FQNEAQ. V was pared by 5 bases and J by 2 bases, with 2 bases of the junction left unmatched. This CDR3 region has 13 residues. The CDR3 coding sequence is TGTGCCAGCAGCAGGGGGCGGCAAGAGACCCAGTACTTC. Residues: CASSRGRQETQYF.

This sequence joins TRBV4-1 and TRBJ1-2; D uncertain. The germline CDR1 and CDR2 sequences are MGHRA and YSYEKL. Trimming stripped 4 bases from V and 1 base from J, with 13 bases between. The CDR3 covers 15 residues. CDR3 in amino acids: CASSPGRAVNYGYTF. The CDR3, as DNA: TGCGCCAGCAGCCCCGGGAGGGCGGTTAACTATGGCTACACCTTC.

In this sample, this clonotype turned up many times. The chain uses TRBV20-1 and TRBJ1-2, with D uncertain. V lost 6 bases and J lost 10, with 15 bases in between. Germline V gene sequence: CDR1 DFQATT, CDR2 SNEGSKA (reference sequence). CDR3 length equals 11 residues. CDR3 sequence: CSATYKGAYTF. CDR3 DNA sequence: TGCAGTGCCACATACAAGGGTGCCTACACCTTC.

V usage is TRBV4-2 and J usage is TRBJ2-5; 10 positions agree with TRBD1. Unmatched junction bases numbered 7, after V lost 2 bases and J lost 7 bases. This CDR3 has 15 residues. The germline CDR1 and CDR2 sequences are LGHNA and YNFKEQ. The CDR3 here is CASSQSGTGEGTQYF. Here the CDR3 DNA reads TGTGCCAGCAGCCAATCTGGGACAGGGGAGGGGACCCAGTACTTC.

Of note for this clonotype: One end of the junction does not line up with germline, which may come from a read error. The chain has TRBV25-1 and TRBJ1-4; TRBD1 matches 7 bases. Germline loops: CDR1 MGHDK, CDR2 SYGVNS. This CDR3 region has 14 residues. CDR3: CASSSDRTQEKPFF. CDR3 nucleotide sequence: TGTGCCAGCAGCTCGGACAGGACTCAGGAAAAACCGTTTTTT.

The CDR3 protein is CASRTSEAQYF. The CDR3 coding sequence is TGTGCCAGCAGGACCTCCGAGGCCCAGTACTTC. V gene TRBV7-8 combines with J gene TRBJ2-5; D is unclear. Germline V CDR1 and CDR2: SGHVS, FQNEAQ. The V end was cut by 6 bases, the J end by 9 bases, with 11 bases between. This CDR3 contains 11 residues.

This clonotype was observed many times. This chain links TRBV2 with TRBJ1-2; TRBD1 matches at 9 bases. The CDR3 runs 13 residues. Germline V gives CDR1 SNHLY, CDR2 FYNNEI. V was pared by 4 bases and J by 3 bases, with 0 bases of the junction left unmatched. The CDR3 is CASSGQGDYGYTF. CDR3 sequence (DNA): TGTGCCAGCAGTGGACAGGGGGACTATGGCTACACCTTC.

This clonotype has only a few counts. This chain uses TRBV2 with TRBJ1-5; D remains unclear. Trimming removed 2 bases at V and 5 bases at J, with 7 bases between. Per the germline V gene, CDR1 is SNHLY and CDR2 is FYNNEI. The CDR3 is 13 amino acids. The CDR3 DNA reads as TGTGCCAGCAGTGAAAATAAGGATCAGCCCCAGCATTTT. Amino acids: CASSENKDQPQHF.

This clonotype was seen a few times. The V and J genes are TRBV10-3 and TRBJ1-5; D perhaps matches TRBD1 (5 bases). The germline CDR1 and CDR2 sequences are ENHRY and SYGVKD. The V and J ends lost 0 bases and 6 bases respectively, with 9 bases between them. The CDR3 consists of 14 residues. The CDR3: CAISESGGGQPQHF. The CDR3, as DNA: TGTGCCATCAGTGAGTCGGGGGGGGGTCAGCCCCAGCATTTT.

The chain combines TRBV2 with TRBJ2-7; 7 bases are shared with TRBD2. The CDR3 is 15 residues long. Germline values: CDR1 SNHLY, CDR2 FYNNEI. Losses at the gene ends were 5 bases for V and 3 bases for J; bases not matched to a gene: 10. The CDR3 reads CASSPVAGVDYEQYF. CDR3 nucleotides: TGTGCCAGCAGTCCCGTTGCGGGGGTGGACTACGAGCAGTACTTC. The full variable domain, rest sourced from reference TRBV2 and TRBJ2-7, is EPEVTQTPSHQVTQMGQEVILRCVPISNHLYFYWYRQILGQKVEFLVSFYNNEISEKSEIFDDQFSVERPDGSNFTLKIRSTKLEDSAMYFCASSPVAGVDYEQYFGPGTRLTVT.

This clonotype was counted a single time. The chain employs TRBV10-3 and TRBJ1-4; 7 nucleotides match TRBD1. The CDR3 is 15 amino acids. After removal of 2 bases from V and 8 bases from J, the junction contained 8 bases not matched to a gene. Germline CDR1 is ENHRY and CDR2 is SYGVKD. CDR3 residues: CAISEGQGDGEKLFF. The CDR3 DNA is TGTGCCATCAGTGAGGGGCAGGGGGATGGGGAAAAACTGTTTTTT.

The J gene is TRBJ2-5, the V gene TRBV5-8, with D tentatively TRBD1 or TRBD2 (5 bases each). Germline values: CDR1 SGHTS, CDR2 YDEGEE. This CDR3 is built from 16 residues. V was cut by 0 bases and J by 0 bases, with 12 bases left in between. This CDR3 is CASSLETPGHQETQYF. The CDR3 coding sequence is TGTGCCAGCAGCTTGGAAACCCCGGGACACCAAGAGACCCAGTACTTC.

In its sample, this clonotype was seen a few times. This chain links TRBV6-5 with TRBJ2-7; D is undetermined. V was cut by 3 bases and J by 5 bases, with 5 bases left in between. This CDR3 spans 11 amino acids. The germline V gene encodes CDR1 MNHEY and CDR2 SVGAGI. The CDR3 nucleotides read TGTGCCAGCAGTTATTTGGACGAGCAGTACTTC. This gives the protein CASSYLDEQYF.

CDR3 sequence reads: CSANPGQGAYEQYF. DNA for the CDR3: TGCAGTGCTAACCCCGGGCAGGGGGCCTACGAGCAGTACTTC. The rearrangement uses TRBV20-1 and TRBJ2-7, with 7 positions matching TRBD1. The CDR3 sequence is 14 residues long. Germline lookup yields CDR1 DFQATT and CDR2 SNEGSKA (reference sequence). Trimming removed 4 bases from V and 2 bases from J; junction bases left unmatched: 8.

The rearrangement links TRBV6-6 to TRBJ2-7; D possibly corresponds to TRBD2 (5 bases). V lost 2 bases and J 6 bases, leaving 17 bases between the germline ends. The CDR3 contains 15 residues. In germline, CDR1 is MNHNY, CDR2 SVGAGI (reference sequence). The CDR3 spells CASSYRVAGRFEQYF. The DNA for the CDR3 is TGTGCCAGCAGTTACCGGGTTGCGGGCCGATTCGAGCAGTACTTC.

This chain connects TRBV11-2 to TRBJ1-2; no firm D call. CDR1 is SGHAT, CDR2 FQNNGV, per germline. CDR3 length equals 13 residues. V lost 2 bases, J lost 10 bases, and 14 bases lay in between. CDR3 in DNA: TGTGCCAGCAGCTTAAGCAGGAGTAGCTCCTACACCTTC. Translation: CASSLSRSSSYTF. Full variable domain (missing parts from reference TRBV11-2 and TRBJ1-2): EAGVAQSPRYKIIEKRQSVAFWCNPISGHATLYWYQQILGQGPKLLIQFQNNGVVDDSQLPKDRFSAERLKGVDSTLKIQPAKLEDSAVYLCASSLSRSSSYTFGSGTRLTVV.

In DNA form, the CDR3 reads TGTGCCAGCGGGTACCGAAGGACAGGAGGGTACTATGGCTACACCTTC. Its protein product is CASGYRRTGGYYGYTF. The chain has TRBV2 and TRBJ1-2, with 7 bases lining up with TRBD1. Germline V CDR1 and CDR2: SNHLY, FYNNEI. CDR3 length equals 16 residues. Trimming removed 8 bases from V and 3 bases from J; junction bases left unmatched: 15.

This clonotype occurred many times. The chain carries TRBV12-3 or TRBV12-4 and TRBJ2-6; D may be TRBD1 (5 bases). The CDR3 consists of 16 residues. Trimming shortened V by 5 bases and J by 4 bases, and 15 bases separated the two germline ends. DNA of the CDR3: TGTGCCAGCAGTGACGAGCAGGGTCCCGGGGCCAACGTCCTGACTTTC. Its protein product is CASSDEQGPGANVLTF.

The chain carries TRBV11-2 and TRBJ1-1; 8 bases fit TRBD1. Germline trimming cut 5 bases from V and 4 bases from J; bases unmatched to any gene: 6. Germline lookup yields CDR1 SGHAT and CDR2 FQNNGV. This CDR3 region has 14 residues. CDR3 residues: CASSPATGGTEAFF. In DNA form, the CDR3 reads TGTGCCAGCAGCCCTGCAACAGGGGGCACTGAAGCTTTCTTT.